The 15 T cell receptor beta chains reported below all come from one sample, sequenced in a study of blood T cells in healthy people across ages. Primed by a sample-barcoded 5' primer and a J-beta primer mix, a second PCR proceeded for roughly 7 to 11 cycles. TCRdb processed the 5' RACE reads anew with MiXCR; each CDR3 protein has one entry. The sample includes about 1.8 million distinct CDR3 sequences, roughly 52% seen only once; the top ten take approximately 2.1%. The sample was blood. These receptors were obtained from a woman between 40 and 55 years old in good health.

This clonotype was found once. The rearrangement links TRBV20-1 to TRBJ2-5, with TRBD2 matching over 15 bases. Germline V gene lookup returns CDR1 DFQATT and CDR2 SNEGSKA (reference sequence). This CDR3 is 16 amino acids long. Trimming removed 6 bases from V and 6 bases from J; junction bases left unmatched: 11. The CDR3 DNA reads TGCAGTGCCCTCGGGACTAGCGGGGGGTTTAGGAAGACCCAGTACTTC. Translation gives CSALGTSGGFRKTQYF.

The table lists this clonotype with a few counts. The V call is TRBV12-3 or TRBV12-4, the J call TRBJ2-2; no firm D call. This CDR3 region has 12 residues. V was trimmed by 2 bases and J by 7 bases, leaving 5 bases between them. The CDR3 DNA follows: TGTGCCAGCAGTTTAATTGTCGGGGAGCTGTTTTTT. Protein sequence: CASSLIVGELFF.

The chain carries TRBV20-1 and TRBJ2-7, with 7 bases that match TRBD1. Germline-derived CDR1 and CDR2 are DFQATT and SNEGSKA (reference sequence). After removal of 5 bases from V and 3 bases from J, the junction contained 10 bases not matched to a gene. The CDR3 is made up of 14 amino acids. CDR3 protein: CSAPGTAIYYEQYF. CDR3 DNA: TGCAGTGCTCCCGGGACAGCGATCTACTACGAGCAGTACTTC.

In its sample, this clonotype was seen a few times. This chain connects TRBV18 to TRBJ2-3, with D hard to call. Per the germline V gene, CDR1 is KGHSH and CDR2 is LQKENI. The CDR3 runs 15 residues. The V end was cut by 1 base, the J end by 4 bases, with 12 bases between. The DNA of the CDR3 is TGTGCCAGCTCACCACGGCCAATTCAGGCAGATACGCAGTATTTT. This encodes CASSPRPIQADTQYF.

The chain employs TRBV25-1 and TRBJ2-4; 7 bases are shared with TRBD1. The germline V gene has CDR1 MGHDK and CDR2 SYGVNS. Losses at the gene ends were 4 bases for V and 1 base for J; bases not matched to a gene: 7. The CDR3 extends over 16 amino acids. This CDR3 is CASSAQGTLAKNIQYF. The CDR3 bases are TGTGCCAGCAGTGCACAGGGGACCCTCGCCAAAAACATTCAGTACTTC.

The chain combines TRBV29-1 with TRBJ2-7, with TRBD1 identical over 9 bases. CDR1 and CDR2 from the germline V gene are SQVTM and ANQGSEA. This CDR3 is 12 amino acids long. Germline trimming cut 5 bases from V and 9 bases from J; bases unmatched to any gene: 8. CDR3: CSVPTGGRGQYF. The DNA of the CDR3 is TGCAGCGTTCCGACAGGGGGGCGGGGGCAGTACTTC.

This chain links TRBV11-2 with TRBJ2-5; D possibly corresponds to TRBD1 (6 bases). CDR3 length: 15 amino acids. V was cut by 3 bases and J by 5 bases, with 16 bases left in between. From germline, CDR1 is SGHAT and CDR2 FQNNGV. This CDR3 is CASSFGTHLGETQYF. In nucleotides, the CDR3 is TGTGCCAGCAGCTTCGGGACACACTTGGGGGAGACCCAGTACTTC.

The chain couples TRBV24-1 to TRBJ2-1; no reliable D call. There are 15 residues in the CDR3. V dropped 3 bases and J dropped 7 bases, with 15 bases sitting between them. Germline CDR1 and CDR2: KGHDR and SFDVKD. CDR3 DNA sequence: TGTGCCACCAGTGATGTCGTGTCGTCCGTGAATGAGCAGTTCTTC. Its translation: CATSDVVSSVNEQFF.

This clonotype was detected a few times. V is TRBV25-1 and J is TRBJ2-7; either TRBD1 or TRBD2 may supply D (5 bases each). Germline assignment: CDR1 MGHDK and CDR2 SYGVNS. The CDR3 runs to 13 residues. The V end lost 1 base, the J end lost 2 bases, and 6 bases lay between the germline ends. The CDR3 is CASSESGPYEQYF. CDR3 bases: TGTGCCAGCAGTGAATCGGGACCCTACGAGCAGTACTTC.

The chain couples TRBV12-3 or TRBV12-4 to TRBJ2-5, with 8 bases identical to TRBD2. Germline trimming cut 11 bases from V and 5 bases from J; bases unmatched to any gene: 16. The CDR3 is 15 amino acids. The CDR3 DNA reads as TGTGCCGGCGTCGGCCAGCGGGGGCCACAGGAGACCCAGTACTTC. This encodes CAGVGQRGPQETQYF.

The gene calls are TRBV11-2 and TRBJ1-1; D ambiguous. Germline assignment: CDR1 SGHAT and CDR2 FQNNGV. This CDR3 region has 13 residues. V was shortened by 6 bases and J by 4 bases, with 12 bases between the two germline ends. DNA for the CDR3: TGTGCCAGCAGATCCCGGGAGAGCACTGAAGCTTTCTTT. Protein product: CASRSRESTEAFF.

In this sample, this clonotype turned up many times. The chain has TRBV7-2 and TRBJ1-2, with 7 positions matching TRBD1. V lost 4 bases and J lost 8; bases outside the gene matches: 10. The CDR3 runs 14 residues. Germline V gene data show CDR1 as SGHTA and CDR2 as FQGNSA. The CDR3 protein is CASSSDRVLHGYTF. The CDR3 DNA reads TGTGCCAGCAGCTCCGACAGGGTGTTGCACGGCTACACCTTC. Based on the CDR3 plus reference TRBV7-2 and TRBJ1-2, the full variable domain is GAGVSQSPSNKVTEKGKDVELRCDPISGHTALYWYRQSLGQGLEFLIYFQGNSAPDKSGLPSDRFSAERTGGSVSTLTIQRTQQEDSAVYLCASSSDRVLHGYTFGSGTRLTVV.

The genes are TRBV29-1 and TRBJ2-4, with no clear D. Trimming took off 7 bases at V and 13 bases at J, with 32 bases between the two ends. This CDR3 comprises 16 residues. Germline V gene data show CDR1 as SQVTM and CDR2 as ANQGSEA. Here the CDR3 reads CSAARSPVMPYNEQYF. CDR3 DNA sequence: TGCAGCGCCGCAAGATCGCCCGTGATGCCCTACAATGAGCAGTACTTC.

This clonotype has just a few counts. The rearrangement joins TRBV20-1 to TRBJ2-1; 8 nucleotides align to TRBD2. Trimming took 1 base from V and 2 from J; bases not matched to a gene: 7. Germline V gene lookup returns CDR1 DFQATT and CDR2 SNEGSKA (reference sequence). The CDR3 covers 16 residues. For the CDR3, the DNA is TGCAGTGCTAGAGTTCTTAGCGGGGAGACCTACAATGAGCAGTTCTTC. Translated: CSARVLSGETYNEQFF.

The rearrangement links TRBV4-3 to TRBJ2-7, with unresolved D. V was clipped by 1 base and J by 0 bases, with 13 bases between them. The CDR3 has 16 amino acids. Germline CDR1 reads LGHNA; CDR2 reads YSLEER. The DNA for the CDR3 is TGCGCCAGCAGCCAAGTGACTCCGACGAGCTCCTACGAGCAGTACTTC. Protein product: CASSQVTPTSSYEQYF.